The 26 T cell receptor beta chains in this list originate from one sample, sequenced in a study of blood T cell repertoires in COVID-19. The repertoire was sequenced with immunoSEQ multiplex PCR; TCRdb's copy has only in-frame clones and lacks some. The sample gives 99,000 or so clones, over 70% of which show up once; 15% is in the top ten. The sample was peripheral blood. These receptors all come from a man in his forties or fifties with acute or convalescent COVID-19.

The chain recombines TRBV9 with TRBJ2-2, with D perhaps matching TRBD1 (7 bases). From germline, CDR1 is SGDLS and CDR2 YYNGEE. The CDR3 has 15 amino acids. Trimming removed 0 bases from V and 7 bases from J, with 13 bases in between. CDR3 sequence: CASSVVGGGHGELFF. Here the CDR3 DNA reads TGTGCCAGCAGCGTAGTTGGAGGGGGCCACGGGGAGCTGTTTTTT.

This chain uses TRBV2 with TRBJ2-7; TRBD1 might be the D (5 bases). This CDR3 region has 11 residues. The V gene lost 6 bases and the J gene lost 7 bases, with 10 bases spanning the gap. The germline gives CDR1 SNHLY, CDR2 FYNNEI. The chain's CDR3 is CASSLAGEQYF. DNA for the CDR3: TGTGCCAGCAGCTTGGCAGGGGAGCAGTACTTC.

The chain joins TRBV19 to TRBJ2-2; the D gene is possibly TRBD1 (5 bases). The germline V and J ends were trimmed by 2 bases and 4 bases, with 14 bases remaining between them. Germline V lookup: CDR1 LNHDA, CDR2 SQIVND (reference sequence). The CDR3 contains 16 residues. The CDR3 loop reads CASSIPPGWGTGELFF. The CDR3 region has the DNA TGTGCCAGTAGTATACCCCCAGGGTGGGGCACCGGGGAGCTGTTTTTT.

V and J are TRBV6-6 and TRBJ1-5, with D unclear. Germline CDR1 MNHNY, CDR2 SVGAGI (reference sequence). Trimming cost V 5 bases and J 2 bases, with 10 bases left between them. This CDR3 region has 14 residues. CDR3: CASSPLLGNQPQHF. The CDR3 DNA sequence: TGTGCCAGCAGTCCACTTCTTGGCAATCAGCCCCAGCATTTT.

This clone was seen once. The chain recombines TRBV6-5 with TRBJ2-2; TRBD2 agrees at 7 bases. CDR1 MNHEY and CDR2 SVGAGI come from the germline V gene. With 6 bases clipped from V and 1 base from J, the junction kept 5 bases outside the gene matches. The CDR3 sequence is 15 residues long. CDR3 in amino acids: CASSRGTKNTGELFF. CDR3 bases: TGTGCCAGCAGCCGTGGGACTAAGAACACCGGGGAGCTGTTTTTT.

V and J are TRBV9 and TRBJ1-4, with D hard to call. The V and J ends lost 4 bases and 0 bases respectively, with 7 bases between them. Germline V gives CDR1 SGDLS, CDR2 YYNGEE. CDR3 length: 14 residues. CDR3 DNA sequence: TGTGCCAGCAGCAGGAGGGCAACTAATGAAAAACTGTTTTTT. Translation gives CASSRRATNEKLFF. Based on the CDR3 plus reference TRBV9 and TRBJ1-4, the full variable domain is DSGVTQTPKHLITATGQRVTLRCSPRSGDLSVYWYQQSLDQGLQFLIQYYNGEERAKGNILERFSAQQFPDLHSELNLSSLELGDSALYFCASSRRATNEKLFFGSGTQLSVL.

The CDR3 DNA sequence: TGTGCCAGCAGGGCCCTGAACACTGAAGCTTTCTTT. Protein: CASRALNTEAFF. The rearrangement uses TRBV19 and TRBJ1-1, with D possibly being TRBD1 (5 bases). Germline CDR1 reads LNHDA; CDR2 reads SQIVND (reference sequence). Trimming left V 9 bases short and J 0 bases short, with 8 bases between. The CDR3 runs 12 residues.

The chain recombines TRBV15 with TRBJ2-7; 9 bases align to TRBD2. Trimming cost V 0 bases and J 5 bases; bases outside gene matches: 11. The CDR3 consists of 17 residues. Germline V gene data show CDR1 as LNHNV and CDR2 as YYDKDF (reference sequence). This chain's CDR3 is CATSRDLPSGNINEQYF. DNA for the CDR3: TGTGCCACCAGCAGAGATCTTCCTAGCGGGAATATCAACGAGCAGTACTTC.

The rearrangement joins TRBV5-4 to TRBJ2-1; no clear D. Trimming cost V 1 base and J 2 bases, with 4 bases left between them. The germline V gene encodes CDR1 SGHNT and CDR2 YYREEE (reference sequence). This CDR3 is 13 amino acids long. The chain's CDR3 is CASSLSAYNEQFF. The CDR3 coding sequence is TGTGCCAGCAGCTTGTCGGCCTACAATGAGCAGTTCTTC.

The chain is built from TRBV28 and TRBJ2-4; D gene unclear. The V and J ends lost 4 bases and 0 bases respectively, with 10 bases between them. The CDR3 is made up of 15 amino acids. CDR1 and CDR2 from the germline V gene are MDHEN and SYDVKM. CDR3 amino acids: CASSSRLLAKNIQYF. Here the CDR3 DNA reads TGTGCCAGCAGTTCCCGACTGCTAGCCAAAAACATTCAGTACTTC.

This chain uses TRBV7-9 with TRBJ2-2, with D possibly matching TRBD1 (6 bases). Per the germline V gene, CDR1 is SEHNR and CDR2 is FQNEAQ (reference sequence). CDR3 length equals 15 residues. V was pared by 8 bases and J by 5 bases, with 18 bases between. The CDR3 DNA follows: TGTGCCAGCGATTGGGGCAGGGGACCTACCGGGGAGCTGTTTTTT. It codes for CASDWGRGPTGELFF.

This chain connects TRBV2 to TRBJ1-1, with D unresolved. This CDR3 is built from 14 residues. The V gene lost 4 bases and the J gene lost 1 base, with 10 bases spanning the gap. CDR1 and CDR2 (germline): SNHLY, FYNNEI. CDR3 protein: CASSVQVKNTEAFF. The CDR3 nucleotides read TGTGCCAGCAGTGTTCAGGTGAAGAACACTGAAGCTTTCTTT.

As DNA, the CDR3 is TGTGCCACCAGTGATTGGGGACAGGGGAAAGAGACCCAGTACTTC. Its protein product is CATSDWGQGKETQYF. The rearrangement links TRBV24-1 to TRBJ2-5; 10 bases fit TRBD1. CDR1 and CDR2 (germline): KGHDR, SFDVKD. J gave up 3 bases and V 2 bases, and 2 bases lay outside the gene matches. CDR3 length equals 15 residues.

This chain's CDR3 is CASRSGGGGTDTQYF. CDR3 coding DNA: TGTGCCAGCAGGTCAGGGGGCGGTGGCACAGATACGCAGTATTTT. The chain is built from TRBV28 and TRBJ2-3, with TRBD1 identical over 8 bases. Germline trimming cut 6 bases from V and 1 base from J; bases unmatched to any gene: 6. There are 15 residues in the CDR3. CDR1 is MDHEN and CDR2 is SYDVKM in the germline V gene. Together with reference TRBV28 and TRBJ2-3, the CDR3 gives the full variable domain: DVKVTQSSRYLVKRTGEKVFLECVQDMDHENMFWYRQDPGLGLRLIYFSYDVKMKEKGDIPEGYSVSREKKERFSLILESASTNQTSMYLCASRSGGGGTDTQYFGPGTRLTVL.

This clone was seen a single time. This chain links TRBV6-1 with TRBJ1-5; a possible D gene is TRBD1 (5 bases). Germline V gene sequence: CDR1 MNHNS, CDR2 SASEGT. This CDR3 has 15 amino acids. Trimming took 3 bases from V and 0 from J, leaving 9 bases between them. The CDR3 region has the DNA TGTGCCAGCAGTGAGATGGGGCATAGCAATCAGCCCCAGCATTTT. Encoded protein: CASSEMGHSNQPQHF.

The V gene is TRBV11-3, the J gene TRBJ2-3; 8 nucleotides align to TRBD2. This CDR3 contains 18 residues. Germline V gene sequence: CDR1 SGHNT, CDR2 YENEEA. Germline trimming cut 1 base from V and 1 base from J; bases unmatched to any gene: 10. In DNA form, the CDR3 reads TGTGCCAGCAGCTTAGGGGTTGCGGGAGGAAAGGGCACAGATACGCAGTATTTT. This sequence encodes CASSLGVAGGKGTDTQYF.

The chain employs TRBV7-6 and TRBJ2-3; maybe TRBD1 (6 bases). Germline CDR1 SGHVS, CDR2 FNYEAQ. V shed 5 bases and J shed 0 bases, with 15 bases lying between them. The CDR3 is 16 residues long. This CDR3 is CASSPQGGVSTDTQYF. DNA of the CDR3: TGTGCCAGCAGCCCACAGGGCGGAGTCAGCACAGATACGCAGTATTTT.

CDR3 region: CASSLSHMGLVFDEQFF. The CDR3 bases are TGTGCCAGCAGCCTGTCCCACATGGGACTAGTGTTCGATGAGCAGTTCTTC. The chain employs TRBV11-2 and TRBJ2-1; TRBD2 aligns across 8 bases. Germline CDR1 and CDR2: SGHAT and FQNNGV. This CDR3 has 17 amino acids. V shed 5 bases and J 8 bases; nucleotides not matched to a gene: 17. Using reference TRBV11-2 and TRBJ2-1 for the parts outside the CDR3, the full variable domain is EAGVAQSPRYKIIEKRQSVAFWCNPISGHATLYWYQQILGQGPKLLIQFQNNGVVDDSQLPKDRFSAERLKGVDSTLKIQPAKLEDSAVYLCASSLSHMGLVFDEQFFGPGTRLTVL.

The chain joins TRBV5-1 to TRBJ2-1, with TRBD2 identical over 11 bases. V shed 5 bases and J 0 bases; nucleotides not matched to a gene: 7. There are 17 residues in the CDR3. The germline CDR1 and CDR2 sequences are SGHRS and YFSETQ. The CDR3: CASSSGLAGASYNEQFF. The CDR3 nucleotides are TGCGCCAGCAGTTCAGGACTAGCGGGCGCCTCCTACAATGAGCAGTTCTTC.

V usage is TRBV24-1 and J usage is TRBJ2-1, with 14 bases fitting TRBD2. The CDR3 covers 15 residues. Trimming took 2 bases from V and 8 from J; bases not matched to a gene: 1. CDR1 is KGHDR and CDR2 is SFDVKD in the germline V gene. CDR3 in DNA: TGTGCCACCAGTGATTGGACTAGCGGGAGGTATGAGCAGTTCTTC. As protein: CATSDWTSGRYEQFF.

The CDR3 nucleotides read TGTGCCACCAGTAACATTAAGGGCAGGGGGACTCAAGAGACCCAGTACTTC. Its translation: CATSNIKGRGTQETQYF. V gene TRBV24-1 combines with J gene TRBJ2-5; tentative D call: TRBD1 (7 bases). Trimming took 6 bases from V and 2 from J, leaving 21 bases between them. CDR1 and CDR2 (germline): KGHDR, SFDVKD. The CDR3 spans 17 residues.

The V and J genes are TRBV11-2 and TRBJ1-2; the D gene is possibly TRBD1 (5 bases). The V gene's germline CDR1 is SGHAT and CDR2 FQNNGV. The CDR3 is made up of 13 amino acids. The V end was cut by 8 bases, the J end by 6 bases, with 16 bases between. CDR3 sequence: CASFAGGRNGYTF. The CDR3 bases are TGTGCCAGCTTCGCGGGGGGACGGAATGGCTACACCTTC. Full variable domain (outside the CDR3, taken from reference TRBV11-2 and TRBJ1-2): EAGVAQSPRYKIIEKRQSVAFWCNPISGHATLYWYQQILGQGPKLLIQFQNNGVVDDSQLPKDRFSAERLKGVDSTLKIQPAKLEDSAVYLCASFAGGRNGYTFGSGTRLTVV.

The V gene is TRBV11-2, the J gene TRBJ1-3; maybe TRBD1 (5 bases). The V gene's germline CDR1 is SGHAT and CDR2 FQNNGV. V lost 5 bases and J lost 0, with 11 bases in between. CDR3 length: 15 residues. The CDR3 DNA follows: TGTGCCAGCAGCCCCCAAGGGGACTCTGGAAACACCATATATTTT. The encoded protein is CASSPQGDSGNTIYF.

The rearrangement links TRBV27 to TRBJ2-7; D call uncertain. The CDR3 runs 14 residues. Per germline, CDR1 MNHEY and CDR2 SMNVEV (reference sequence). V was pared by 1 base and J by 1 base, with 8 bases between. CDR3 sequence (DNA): TGTGCCAGCAGTTTATATGACAATTCCTACGAGCAGTACTTC. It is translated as CASSLYDNSYEQYF.

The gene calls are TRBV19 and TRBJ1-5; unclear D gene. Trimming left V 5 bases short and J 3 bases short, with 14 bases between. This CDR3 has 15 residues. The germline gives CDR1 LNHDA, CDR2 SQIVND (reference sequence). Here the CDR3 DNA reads TGTGCCAGTAGTCCCTACTCCGGGGTCAATCAGCCCCAGCATTTT. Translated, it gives CASSPYSGVNQPQHF.

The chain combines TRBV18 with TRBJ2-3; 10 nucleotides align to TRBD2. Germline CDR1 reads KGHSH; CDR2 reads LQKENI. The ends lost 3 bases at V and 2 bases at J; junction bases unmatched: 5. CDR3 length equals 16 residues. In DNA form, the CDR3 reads TGTGCCAGCTCACCGAAAACTAGCGGGAACACAGATACGCAGTATTTT. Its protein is CASSPKTSGNTDTQYF. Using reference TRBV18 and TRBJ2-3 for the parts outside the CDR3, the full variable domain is NAGVMQNPRHLVRRRGQEARLRCSPMKGHSHVYWYRQLPEEGLKFMVYLQKENIIDESGMPKERFSAEFPKEGPSILRIQQVVRGDSAAYFCASSPKTSGNTDTQYFGPGTRLTVL.